The next 15 T cell receptor beta chains were all read from a single sample in a study of blood T cells in healthy people across ages. A sample-barcoded 5' primer and a J-beta primer mix were used in a second PCR of about 7 to 12 cycles. TCRdb reprocessed the 5' RACE reads via MiXCR and lists one record per CDR3 protein. The table includes roughly 1,700,000 distinct CDR3 sequences, roughly 30% detected once. Material: blood. The receptor source for this set is a woman aged 25 to 39 in good health.

This clonotype has a handful of counts. The chain links TRBV5-1 to TRBJ2-5, with a possible D match to TRBD2 (5 bases). Germline V lookup: CDR1 SGHRS, CDR2 YFSETQ. V shed 6 bases and J shed 3 bases, with 15 bases lying between them. This CDR3 has 14 residues. The DNA of the CDR3 is TGCGCCAGCACTATGCCCGGGGTGGAAGAGACCCAGTACTTC. This translates into CASTMPGVEETQYF.

This clonotype was detected ten times or more. The rearrangement uses TRBV7-2 and TRBJ2-5, with TRBD1 matching 9 bases. This CDR3 has 15 amino acids. Germline V CDR1 and CDR2: SGHTA, FQGNSA. J gave up 1 base and V 5 bases, and 5 bases lay outside the gene matches. This CDR3 reads CASSIGTGSQETQYF. In DNA, the CDR3 is TGTGCCAGCAGCATAGGGACAGGGAGCCAAGAGACCCAGTACTTC.

CDR3 sequence: CASSEGLRGTEAFF. CDR3 DNA sequence: TGCGCCAGCAGTGAAGGACTCAGGGGAACTGAAGCTTTCTTT. This chain connects TRBV10-1 to TRBJ1-1, with a tentative D call TRBD1 (6 bases). Trimming cost V 3 bases and J 5 bases, with 13 bases left between them. This CDR3 comprises 14 residues. Germline V gene lookup returns CDR1 WNHNN and CDR2 SYGVQD (reference sequence).

The J gene is TRBJ2-1, the V gene TRBV6-2 or TRBV6-3, with 8 bases identical to TRBD2. The V gene end was trimmed by 4 bases and the J gene end by 1 base; junction bases not matched to a gene: 6. Germline loops: CDR1 MNHEY, CDR2 SVGEGT. The CDR3 sequence is 16 residues long. The DNA for the CDR3 is TGTGCCAGCAGTTCCCTGTTAGCGGGGTCCTACAATGAGCAGTTCTTC. Amino acid sequence: CASSSLLAGSYNEQFF.

The chain's CDR3 is CSASHSGRLSYEQYF. In DNA form, the CDR3 reads TGCAGTGCTTCGCATAGCGGGAGGCTCTCCTACGAGCAGTACTTC. The chain employs TRBV20-1 and TRBJ2-7; TRBD2 matches at 10 bases. The V and J ends lost 5 bases and 0 bases, in that order; junction bases with no gene match: 7. The CDR3 loop spans 15 amino acids. Germline CDR1 and CDR2: DFQATT and SNEGSKA (reference sequence).

This rearrangement joins TRBV27 to TRBJ2-1, with 8 positions matching TRBD1. Unmatched junction bases numbered 14, after V lost 6 bases and J lost 10 bases. The CDR3 consists of 15 residues. Germline V gene data show CDR1 as MNHEY and CDR2 as SMNVEV (reference sequence). CDR3 region: CASSPVGQGAWEQFF. DNA of the CDR3: TGTGCCAGCAGCCCAGTAGGGCAGGGGGCTTGGGAGCAGTTCTTC.

This clonotype came up a few times. It may be a read error: a sequence one base away is much more abundant. The chain is built from TRBV10-2 and TRBJ2-1; D is uncertain. Deletions cut 2 bases from V and 10 bases from J, with 15 bases between. Germline values: CDR1 WSHSY, CDR2 SAAADI. CDR3 length: 14 residues. The CDR3, as DNA: TGCGCCAGCAGTGAGGGAAGGGTAGTCTACGAGCAGTTCTTC. It translates to CASSEGRVVYEQFF.

The V and J genes are TRBV7-3 and TRBJ2-5, with D hard to call. CDR3 length equals 11 residues. The V end was cut by 5 bases, the J end by 13 bases, with 14 bases between. From germline, CDR1 is SGHTA and CDR2 FQGTGA. CDR3 nucleotide sequence: TGTGCCAGCAGCCCCCCAAAGGCCCTGTACTTC. Protein: CASSPPKALYF.

This clonotype was seen a few times. This chain connects TRBV10-2 to TRBJ2-4; 8 nucleotides line up with TRBD1. This CDR3 has 13 residues. Germline CDR1 WSHSY, CDR2 SAAADI. Trimming removed 6 bases from V and 13 bases from J; junction bases left unmatched: 11. CDR3 amino acids: CASRLDRVGEQYF. CDR3 nucleotides: TGCGCCAGCAGATTGGACAGGGTAGGGGAGCAGTACTTC.

Ten or more counts support this clonotype. The chain employs TRBV20-1 and TRBJ2-7, with D possibly called TRBD1 or TRBD2 (5 bases each). Germline CDR1 reads DFQATT; CDR2 reads SNEGSKA (reference sequence). The germline V and J ends were trimmed by 6 bases and 7 bases, with 22 bases remaining between them. The CDR3 extends over 14 amino acids. The CDR3 reads CSAPQGPSDSEQYF. As DNA, the CDR3 is TGCAGTGCGCCTCAGGGACCCTCCGATTCGGAGCAGTACTTC.

This chain connects TRBV9 to TRBJ2-5, with TRBD1 as a possible D gene (8 bases). Trimming shortened V by 3 bases and J by 4 bases, and 19 bases separated the two germline ends. The CDR3 is made up of 16 amino acids. Germline values: CDR1 SGDLS, CDR2 YYNGEE. This CDR3 is CASSGGAGTGVETQYF. The DNA of the CDR3 is TGTGCCAGCAGCGGGGGAGCGGGGACAGGAGTAGAGACCCAGTACTTC.

This clonotype occurred once. The chain recombines TRBV14 with TRBJ2-1; D may correspond to TRBD1 or TRBD2 (5 bases each). The germline V gene encodes CDR1 SGHDN and CDR2 FVKESK. Trimming left V 1 base short and J 7 bases short, with 14 bases between. This CDR3 has 15 amino acids. CDR3 protein: CASSQGGGRRNEQFF. CDR3 in DNA: TGTGCCAGCAGCCAAGGTGGGGGACGGAGAAATGAGCAGTTCTTC.

In its sample, this clonotype was seen many times. The chain employs TRBV12-3 or TRBV12-4 and TRBJ2-1, with TRBD2 identical over 11 bases. The trim removed 6 bases at V and 8 bases at J, leaving 12 bases unmatched. The CDR3 spans 16 residues. The CDR3 nucleotides are TGTGCCAGCAGACCCGGGACTAGCGGCCCCTGGGATGAGCAGTTCTTC. It translates to CASRPGTSGPWDEQFF.

About this clonotype: Relative to the germline gene, one junction end is altered; a read error may explain this. This rearrangement joins TRBV5-1 to TRBJ2-3, with 12 bases that match TRBD2. Germline CDR1 reads SGHRS; CDR2 reads YFSETQ. The length of the CDR3 is 16 residues. CDR3: CTSSLGTSGYTDTQYF. CDR3 in DNA: TGCACCAGCAGCTTAGGGACTAGCGGGTACACAGATACGCAGTATTTT.

The chain combines TRBV14 with TRBJ2-7; D is possibly TRBD1 (6 bases). The length of the CDR3 is 14 residues. Trimming removed 6 bases from V and 3 bases from J, with 15 bases in between. In germline, CDR1 is SGHDN, CDR2 FVKESK. The CDR3 region is CASSPGVSGYEQYF. CDR3 coding DNA: TGTGCCAGCAGTCCAGGGGTATCGGGCTACGAGCAGTACTTC.